Presented here are 24 T cell receptor beta chains from one specimen sequenced in a study of OX40 agonist ivuxolimab in advanced cancers. TCRdb keeps only in-frame clones here, not all; method: immunoSEQ multiplex PCR. The table includes about 34,000 clones, 83% detected once. Specimen: CD4+ or CD8+ T cells sorted from blood, collected in a trial of the OX40 agonist ivuxolimab. The source is an adult with an advanced solid tumor such as melanoma, head and neck, liver or kidney cancer.

This clone was recorded only once. The chain employs TRBV27 and TRBJ1-1; D perhaps matches TRBD1 (5 bases). There are 14 residues in the CDR3. Trimming pared 3 bases from V and 4 bases from J, leaving 12 bases between. Germline V lookup: CDR1 MNHEY, CDR2 SMNVEV (reference sequence). CDR3 residues: CASSFGGMGTEAFF. The DNA for the CDR3 is TGTGCCAGCAGTTTCGGGGGTATGGGCACTGAAGCTTTCTTT.

Here the CDR3 DNA reads TGTGCCAGCAGTTTCTCAGCGGGGGGGAATCTTTACAATGAGCAGTTCTTC. Encoded protein: CASSFSAGGNLYNEQFF. This rearrangement joins TRBV28 to TRBJ2-1; 10 bases agree with TRBD2. The CDR3 totals 17 residues. The germline CDR1 and CDR2 sequences are MDHEN and SYDVKM. V shed 3 bases, J shed 4 bases, and the junction held 9 bases outside the gene matches.

This chain's CDR3 is CASSLPGGETQYF. In DNA, the CDR3 is TGTGCCAGCAGTTTACCGGGGGGGGAGACCCAGTACTTC. V is TRBV28 and J is TRBJ2-5, with 8 bases matching TRBD2. V was pared by 2 bases and J by 5 bases, with 1 base of the junction left unmatched. The CDR3 extends over 13 amino acids. Germline V gene sequence: CDR1 MDHEN, CDR2 SYDVKM.

V and J are TRBV2 and TRBJ2-7, with 8 positions matching TRBD2. Unmatched junction bases numbered 11, after V lost 4 bases and J lost 3 bases. Germline loops: CDR1 SNHLY, CDR2 FYNNEI. This CDR3 has 16 amino acids. This CDR3 reads CASSASGTRFFYEQYF. Written as DNA, the CDR3 is TGTGCCAGCAGTGCTTCCGGGACTAGGTTCTTCTACGAGCAGTACTTC.

The chain employs TRBV9 and TRBJ1-2; a possible D gene is TRBD1 (5 bases). V gave up 0 bases and J gave up 2 bases, with 11 bases separating them. This CDR3 spans 15 amino acids. Germline V gives CDR1 SGDLS, CDR2 YYNGEE. This CDR3 is CASSVVTGQNYGYTF. CDR3 in DNA: TGTGCCAGCAGCGTAGTGACGGGGCAGAACTATGGCTACACCTTC.

V and J are TRBV11-2 and TRBJ1-1; D remains ambiguous. Per germline, CDR1 SGHAT and CDR2 FQNNGV. The CDR3 runs to 14 residues. V was pared by 4 bases and J by 3 bases, with 12 bases between. CDR3 amino acids: CASSSVGWHTEAFF. CDR3 DNA: TGTGCCAGCAGCTCGGTAGGCTGGCACACTGAAGCTTTCTTT.

The CDR3 nucleotides are TGCAGCGCCCGACGGGTCAATGAGCAGTTCTTC. It yields the protein CSARRVNEQFF. The chain employs TRBV29-1 and TRBJ2-1, with unresolved D. Trimming cost V 7 bases and J 6 bases, with 10 bases left between them. Looked up from germline, CDR1 is SQVTM and CDR2 is ANQGSEA. This CDR3 contains 11 residues.

V usage is TRBV5-4 and J usage is TRBJ2-5; 10 bases match TRBD1. From germline, CDR1 is SGHNT and CDR2 YYREEE (reference sequence). Trimming removed 3 bases from V and 4 bases from J; junction bases left unmatched: 6. The CDR3 contains 15 residues. The DNA of the CDR3 is TGTGCCAGCAGCTGGGGACAGGGGCTCAGAGAGACCCAGTACTTC. It yields the protein CASSWGQGLRETQYF.

V is TRBV27 and J is TRBJ2-1; D gene uncertain. The CDR3 runs to 16 residues. Trimming removed 0 bases at V and 4 bases at J, with 13 bases between. Germline V gene data show CDR1 as MNHEY and CDR2 as SMNVEV (reference sequence). CDR3 DNA: TGTGCCAGCAGTTTATCGCCAGTTATGGTATACAATGAGCAGTTCTTC. Its translation: CASSLSPVMVYNEQFF.

This chain uses TRBV7-8 with TRBJ2-3; 8 bases agree with TRBD2. The CDR3 consists of 18 residues. V gave up 2 bases and J gave up 0 bases; unmatched junction bases: 10. The germline CDR1 and CDR2 sequences are SGHVS and FQNEAQ. CDR3 coding DNA: TGTGCCAGCAGCTTACCCACTAGCGGTGGAACTAGCACAGATACGCAGTATTTT. It codes for CASSLPTSGGTSTDTQYF.

This rearrangement joins TRBV4-1 to TRBJ2-7; 13 bases line up with TRBD2. The CDR3 totals 15 residues. Unmatched junction bases numbered 0, after V lost 2 bases and J lost 2 bases. Germline lookup yields CDR1 MGHRA and CDR2 YSYEKL. The CDR3 nucleotides read TGCGCCAGCAGCCAAACTAGCGGGAGGGCCTACGAGCAGTACTTC. As protein: CASSQTSGRAYEQYF.

As DNA, the CDR3 is TGTGCCAGTAGTAGAATGGACAGAGGAGATCAGCCCCAGCATTTT. Its translation: CASSRMDRGDQPQHF. The rearrangement joins TRBV19 to TRBJ1-5, with a possible D match to TRBD1 (6 bases). This CDR3 region has 15 residues. The germline V gene has CDR1 LNHDA and CDR2 SQIVND (reference sequence). V dropped 4 bases and J dropped 5 bases, with 15 bases sitting between them.

This clone was observed a few times. The chain joins TRBV19 to TRBJ1-2; D call uncertain. Germline V gene sequence: CDR1 LNHDA, CDR2 SQIVND (reference sequence). This CDR3 contains 13 residues. The germline V and J ends were trimmed by 3 bases and 3 bases, with 8 bases remaining between them. The CDR3 reads CASSIDGYYGYTF. In nucleotides, the CDR3 is TGTGCCAGTAGTATCGACGGATACTATGGCTACACCTTC. Based on the CDR3 plus reference TRBV19 and TRBJ1-2, the full variable domain is DGGITQSPKYLFRKEGQNVTLSCEQNLNHDAMYWYRQDPGQGLRLIYYSQIVNDFQKGDIAEGYSVSREKKESFPLTVTSAQKNPTAFYLCASSIDGYYGYTFGSGTRLTVV.

This sequence joins TRBV7-9 and TRBJ1-1; tentatively, D is TRBD1 (5 bases). This CDR3 region has 16 residues. Trimming left V 5 bases short and J 4 bases short, with 20 bases between. The germline V gene has CDR1 SEHNR and CDR2 FQNEAQ (reference sequence). The CDR3: CASSPPLEGLITEAFF. CDR3 DNA sequence: TGTGCCAGCAGCCCCCCCCTGGAGGGGTTAATCACTGAAGCTTTCTTT.

This clone was picked up many times. The gene calls are TRBV2 and TRBJ2-1, with 9 bases identical to TRBD1. Germline assignment: CDR1 SNHLY and CDR2 FYNNEI. V shed 6 bases and J 1 base; nucleotides not matched to a gene: 4. This CDR3 spans 15 amino acids. This CDR3 reads CASRWTGASYNEQFF. CDR3 DNA sequence: TGTGCCAGCAGATGGACAGGGGCGTCCTACAATGAGCAGTTCTTC. The entire variable domain, with the rest obtained from reference TRBV2 and TRBJ2-1, is as follows: EPEVTQTPSHQVTQMGQEVILRCVPISNHLYFYWYRQILGQKVEFLVSFYNNEISEKSEIFDDQFSVERPDGSNFTLKIRSTKLEDSAMYFCASRWTGASYNEQFFGPGTRLTVL.

The gene calls are TRBV7-9 and TRBJ1-5; D may be TRBD1 (6 bases). V was cut by 5 bases and J by 7 bases, with 9 bases left in between. Germline V gives CDR1 SEHNR, CDR2 FQNEAQ (reference sequence). The CDR3 totals 12 residues. The CDR3 here is CASSVQGQPQHF. DNA of the CDR3: TGTGCCAGCAGCGTACAGGGACAGCCCCAGCATTTT.

The chain links TRBV7-6 to TRBJ2-3; tentatively, D is TRBD2 (6 bases). This CDR3 comprises 16 residues. The germline V gene has CDR1 SGHVS and CDR2 FNYEAQ. The V gene lost 5 bases and the J gene lost 0 bases, with 15 bases spanning the gap. The CDR3 loop reads CASSRPIAESTDTQYF. CDR3 DNA sequence: TGTGCCAGCAGCAGGCCGATAGCGGAGAGCACAGATACGCAGTATTTT.

The genes are TRBV5-1 and TRBJ2-7, with D perhaps TRBD1 (5 bases). Trimming left V 0 bases short and J 2 bases short, with 15 bases between. The CDR3 runs to 16 residues. Germline CDR1 is SGHRS and CDR2 is YFSETQ. Written as DNA, the CDR3 is TGCGCCAGCAGCTTGGGGGGCCGCTCGATTGCCTACGAGCAGTACTTC. Its protein product is CASSLGGRSIAYEQYF.

V is TRBV7-9 and J is TRBJ2-7; 8 nucleotides match TRBD2. Germline loops: CDR1 SEHNR, CDR2 FQNEAQ (reference sequence). The V and J ends lost 5 bases and 5 bases, in that order; junction bases with no gene match: 11. The length of the CDR3 is 15 residues. CDR3 nucleotide sequence: TGTGCCAGCAGCCAAGGCTCGGGGGGGCCCGACGAGCAGTACTTC. It encodes CASSQGSGGPDEQYF.

The CDR3 region has the DNA TGTGCCAGCAGCGTAGGGGGGGCCGGAGGAGATACGCAGTATTTT. Translated, it gives CASSVGGAGGDTQYF. This chain links TRBV9 with TRBJ2-3; TRBD1 or TRBD2 may be the D gene (6 bases each). The CDR3 is made up of 15 amino acids. Germline V gives CDR1 SGDLS, CDR2 YYNGEE. Deletions cut 0 bases from V and 5 bases from J, with 13 bases between. The full variable domain, its missing parts supplied by reference TRBV9 and TRBJ2-3, is DSGVTQTPKHLITATGQRVTLRCSPRSGDLSVYWYQQSLDQGLQFLIQYYNGEERAKGNILERFSAQQFPDLHSELNLSSLELGDSALYFCASSVGGAGGDTQYFGPGTRLTVL.

The chain links TRBV30 to TRBJ1-1; D is perhaps TRBD1 (5 bases). Looked up from germline, CDR1 is GTSNPN and CDR2 is SVGIG (reference sequence). The CDR3 has 13 amino acids. Trimming shortened V by 1 base and J by 3 bases, and 9 bases separated the two germline ends. The CDR3 DNA is TGTGCCTGGAGTGACGGGGCTGACACTGAAGCTTTCTTT. It codes for CAWSDGADTEAFF. The full variable domain, rest sourced from reference TRBV30 and TRBJ1-1, is SQTIHQWPATLVQPVGSPLSLECTVEGTSNPNLYWYRQAAGRGLQLLFYSVGIGQISSEVPQNLSASRPQDRQFILSSKKLLLSDSGFYLCAWSDGADTEAFFGQGTRLTVV.

This chain connects TRBV9 to TRBJ2-7; TRBD2 matches 7 bases. CDR3 length equals 13 residues. After removal of 2 bases from V and 2 bases from J, the junction contained 1 base not matched to a gene. Germline V gene data show CDR1 as SGDLS and CDR2 as YYNGEE. CDR3 bases: TGTGCCAGCAGCGTTGGGACTACCTACGAGCAGTACTTC. This sequence encodes CASSVGTTYEQYF. The full variable domain, in which reference TRBV9 and TRBJ2-7 provide the parts outside the CDR3, is DSGVTQTPKHLITATGQRVTLRCSPRSGDLSVYWYQQSLDQGLQFLIQYYNGEERAKGNILERFSAQQFPDLHSELNLSSLELGDSALYFCASSVGTTYEQYFGPGTRLTVT.

This chain links TRBV29-1 with TRBJ2-1; D not certain. The V gene's germline CDR1 is SQVTM and CDR2 ANQGSEA. The V end lost 7 bases, the J end lost 5 bases, and 18 bases lay between the germline ends. The CDR3 is 14 residues long. The CDR3 reads CSALGVVTHNEQFF. The CDR3 DNA reads as TGCAGCGCCCTCGGTGTAGTGACACACAATGAGCAGTTCTTC.

The gene calls are TRBV29-1 and TRBJ1-2, with a tentative D call TRBD1 (6 bases). This CDR3 comprises 13 residues. Germline loops: CDR1 SQVTM, CDR2 ANQGSEA. The ends were cut back, 1 base at V and 6 bases at J, with 12 bases in the middle. CDR3 region: CSVEGTGLDGYTF. Here the CDR3 DNA reads TGCAGCGTTGAAGGCACAGGGTTGGATGGCTACACCTTC.